This T cell receptor (beta chain) was sequenced for a study of T cells in Graves' hyperthyroidism and ophthalmopathy. Study results and limitations: Most thyroid clonotypes that were expanded above 0.001 also turned up in blood.

The CDR3 runs to 15 residues. Germline CDR1 reads DFQATT; CDR2 reads SNEGSKA (reference sequence). V dropped 5 bases and J dropped 7; count of bases not matched to a gene: 12. RNA transcripts yielded amplified TCR beta CDR3 regions. In the first-round RT-PCR of the TCR CDR3, the HTBI primer set was used. TCRdb re-called the multiplex PCR reads with MiXCR, one entry per CDR3 protein. The sample records 250,000 to 300,000 distinct CDR3 sequences, 10% to 15% being singletons. Hyperthyroidism patients were newly diagnosed, had disease duration under 2 months, and were aged 18 to 65 years. PBMCs were obtained from about 9.9 ml fresh peripheral blood. The sample holds many counts of this clonotype. Its specificity is not known.

Sequencing was carried out using blood. The chain is built from TRBV20-1 and TRBJ1-1, with 11 bases matching TRBD1. The sequence was collected from a young woman with Graves' hyperthyroidism that later progressed to Graves' ophthalmopathy. The CDR3 here is CSAPIPGTGGLEAFF. The CDR3 DNA follows: TGCAGTGCTCCGATTCCCGGGACAGGGGGTCTTGAAGCTTTCTTT.